Following are 30 T cell receptor beta chains from one sample sequenced in a study of blood T cell repertoires in COVID-19. Profiling relied on immunoSEQ multiplex PCR, and the TCRdb table lists in-frame clones only, not all of them. The table lists tens of thousands of clones, roughly 90% of them singletons. Sequenced sample: peripheral blood. These receptors came from a man aged 35 to 55 with COVID-19, enrolled during active disease.

This clone was counted a few times. The chain combines TRBV3-1 (or the pseudogene TRBV3-2) with TRBJ2-7; 9 bases are a match to TRBD2. After removal of 5 bases from V and 6 bases from J, the junction contained 17 bases not matched to a gene. The CDR3 spans 17 residues. The V gene's germline CDR1 is LGHDT and CDR2 YNNKEL (reference sequence). CDR3 coding DNA: TGTGCCAGCAGCAACGCCAGCTGGCGGGGGGGCCTTAGCGAGCAGTACTTC. It is translated as CASSNASWRGGLSEQYF.

The chain couples TRBV21-1 to TRBJ1-5; TRBD1 is the table's D call, not checked against the DNA. TRBV21-1 is annotated as a pseudogene. The CDR3 is 17 residues long. DNA of the CDR3: TGTGCCAGCAGCAGAAACACCGGGACAAATAGCAATCAGCCCCAGCATTTT. Its translation is CASSRNTGTNSNQPQHF.

This clone was seen a few times. V gene TRBV7-9 combines with J gene TRBJ1-6; TRBD1 matches at 8 bases. The CDR3 length is 15 residues. Germline trimming cut 6 bases from V and 7 bases from J; bases unmatched to any gene: 8. The germline gives CDR1 SEHNR, CDR2 FQNEAQ (reference sequence). The CDR3 DNA follows: TGTGCCAGCAGAAGCGGACAGGGCGGGAATTCACCCCTCCACTTT. It is translated as CASRSGQGGNSPLHF.

CDR3 amino acids: CASSLGGLAGNEQFF. The CDR3 bases are TGTGCCAGCAGTTTAGGGGGACTAGCGGGCAATGAGCAGTTCTTC. This sequence joins TRBV27 and TRBJ2-1; 12 nucleotides agree with TRBD2. The germline V gene encodes CDR1 MNHEY and CDR2 SMNVEV (reference sequence). This CDR3 comprises 15 residues. The V and J ends lost 2 bases and 6 bases, in that order; junction bases with no gene match: 2.

This chain joins TRBV4-1 and TRBJ2-1, with a tentative D call TRBD1 (5 bases). Trimming shortened V by 4 bases and J by 7 bases, and 8 bases separated the two germline ends. Germline V gene sequence: CDR1 MGHRA, CDR2 YSYEKL. The CDR3 loop spans 12 amino acids. CDR3 sequence reads: CASSPRENEQFF. The CDR3 DNA follows: TGCGCCAGCAGCCCCAGGGAAAATGAGCAGTTCTTC.

The chain employs TRBV30 and TRBJ1-5, with D uncertain. Per the germline V gene, CDR1 is GTSNPN and CDR2 is SVGIG (reference sequence). CDR3 length equals 12 residues. V lost 5 bases to trimming and J lost 0 bases, with 5 bases between them. CDR3 in DNA: TGTGCCTGGGCAGGTAGCAATCAGCCCCAGCATTTT. Encoded protein: CAWAGSNQPQHF.

The rearrangement links TRBV19 to TRBJ1-1, with no clear D. V was shortened by 3 bases and J by 1 base, with 6 bases between the two germline ends. The CDR3 runs 13 residues. In germline, CDR1 is LNHDA, CDR2 SQIVND (reference sequence). This CDR3 reads CASSMSKNTEAFF. CDR3 sequence (DNA): TGTGCCAGTAGTATGTCAAAGAACACTGAAGCTTTCTTT.

The chain uses TRBV13 and TRBJ2-7, with 11 bases aligning to TRBD2. This CDR3 comprises 15 residues. The J segment lost 5 bases and the V segment lost 3 bases, leaving 6 bases of the junction unmatched. Germline CDR1 is PRHDT and CDR2 is FYEKMQ (reference sequence). The CDR3 sequence: CASSFLSGGAHEQYF. CDR3 in DNA: TGTGCCAGCAGCTTCCTTAGCGGGGGGGCTCACGAGCAGTACTTC.

The CDR3 spells CSVEAGDRGNIQYF. The CDR3 DNA reads TGCAGCGTTGAAGCAGGGGACCGCGGAAACATTCAGTACTTC. This chain joins TRBV29-1 and TRBJ2-4; possible D gene TRBD1, 6 bases. The V end lost 1 base, the J end lost 6 bases, and 13 bases lay between the germline ends. The germline CDR1 and CDR2 sequences are SQVTM and ANQGSEA. This CDR3 is 14 amino acids long.

This clone came up once. The J gene is TRBJ2-3, the V gene TRBV27; 7 positions agree with TRBD2. The germline V gene encodes CDR1 MNHEY and CDR2 SMNVEV (reference sequence). After removal of 6 bases from V and 0 bases from J, the junction contained 12 bases not matched to a gene. This CDR3 spans 17 amino acids. The chain's CDR3 is CASRYRGLAVSTDTQYF. The CDR3 bases are TGTGCCAGCAGATATCGGGGTCTAGCGGTTAGCACAGATACGCAGTATTTT.

The chain is built from TRBV3-1 (or the pseudogene TRBV3-2) and TRBJ2-4; the match to TRBD1 covers 7 bases. The CDR3 sequence is 11 residues long. Germline V gives CDR1 LGHDT, CDR2 YNNKEL (reference sequence). After removal of 5 bases from V and 13 bases from J, the junction contained 5 bases not matched to a gene. The CDR3 region has the DNA TGTGCCAGCAGCTCACGGGACAGACAGTACTTC. Translated: CASSSRDRQYF.

The DNA for the CDR3 is TGTGCCAGCTCACCAGGAGGCTTCACTGGAAACACCATATATTTT. Translating it yields CASSPGGFTGNTIYF. The gene calls are TRBV18 and TRBJ1-3; no clear D gene. Trimming left V 2 bases short and J 2 bases short, with 10 bases between. Germline CDR1 and CDR2: KGHSH and LQKENI. The CDR3 is made up of 15 amino acids.

The chain couples TRBV19 to TRBJ1-6, with D hard to call. The CDR3 runs to 13 residues. CDR1 is LNHDA and CDR2 is SQIVND in the germline V gene (reference sequence). V was cut by 6 bases and J by 7 bases, with 10 bases left in between. The CDR3 protein is CASRLTGNSPLHF. The CDR3 DNA follows: TGTGCCAGTAGGTTGACGGGAAATTCACCCCTCCACTTT.

The sample holds one count of this clone. The rearrangement links TRBV7-2 to TRBJ1-2; weak D call: TRBD1 (5 bases). From germline, CDR1 is SGHTA and CDR2 FQGNSA. The CDR3 extends over 15 amino acids. The ends were cut back, 5 bases at V and 1 base at J, with 14 bases in the middle. CDR3 residues: CASSPRQSLNYGYTF. Here the CDR3 DNA reads TGTGCCAGCAGCCCGCGACAGTCTCTTAACTATGGCTACACCTTC.

The chain uses TRBV19 and TRBJ2-1; D is possibly TRBD2 (6 bases). The germline V gene has CDR1 LNHDA and CDR2 SQIVND (reference sequence). The CDR3 is 14 amino acids. V lost 2 bases and J 6 bases, leaving 11 bases between the germline ends. CDR3: CASSITGGLNEQFF. DNA for the CDR3: TGTGCCAGTAGTATAACAGGAGGGCTCAATGAGCAGTTCTTC.

The V call is TRBV24-1, the J call TRBJ1-2; no clear D gene. CDR3 size: 12 residues. With 0 bases removed from V and 8 bases from J, the gap between germline ends came to 6 bases. The germline gives CDR1 KGHDR, CDR2 SFDVKD. CDR3 nucleotide sequence: TGTGCCACCAGTGATTTGTCGGAGGGCTACACCTTC. Its protein product is CATSDLSEGYTF.

The chain links TRBV6-5 to TRBJ1-1; TRBD1 matches 10 bases. Germline V gene sequence: CDR1 MNHEY, CDR2 SVGAGI. CDR3 length: 14 residues. Trimming took 5 bases from V and 4 from J; bases not matched to a gene: 4. Written as DNA, the CDR3 is TGTGCCAGCAGTACCCGGGACAGGGGCACTGAAGCTTTCTTT. Translating it yields CASSTRDRGTEAFF.

The chain links TRBV28 to TRBJ1-5, with TRBD1 identical over 7 bases. The CDR3 consists of 16 residues. J lost 1 base, V lost 3 bases, and 6 bases had no gene match. CDR1 is MDHEN, CDR2 SYDVKM, per germline. The CDR3 sequence is CASSLRQGWSNQPQHF. Written as DNA, the CDR3 is TGTGCCAGCAGTTTGCGACAGGGTTGGAGCAATCAGCCCCAGCATTTT.

Concerning this clone: The sample has other DNA sequences that encode this CDR3 too. The J gene is TRBJ1-5, the V gene TRBV25-1, with 7 bases matching TRBD1. Germline values: CDR1 MGHDK, CDR2 SYGVNS. The CDR3 runs 14 residues. J gave up 1 base and V 4 bases, and 1 base lay outside the gene matches. This CDR3 reads CASSGTGSNQPQHF. The CDR3 DNA follows: TGTGCCAGCAGTGGGACAGGAAGCAATCAGCCCCAGCATTTT.

The rearrangement joins TRBV2 to TRBJ2-1; 9 bases map to TRBD2. This CDR3 comprises 15 residues. The germline V gene has CDR1 SNHLY and CDR2 FYNNEI. The J segment lost 5 bases and the V segment lost 5 bases, leaving 7 bases of the junction unmatched. The CDR3 protein is CASSSSGSVNNEQFF. The CDR3 nucleotides are TGTGCCAGCAGTAGTAGCGGGAGCGTCAACAATGAGCAGTTCTTC.

This clone was counted a single time. This rearrangement joins TRBV27 to TRBJ1-6; a possible D gene is TRBD1 (5 bases). The CDR3 contains 15 residues. Germline CDR1 MNHEY, CDR2 SMNVEV (reference sequence). Deletions cut 3 bases from V and 7 bases from J, with 13 bases between. CDR3 bases: TGTGCCAGCAGTTTGGTGGGAAAGGGGAATTCACCCCTCCACTTT. Translation gives CASSLVGKGNSPLHF.

The chain has TRBV5-1 and TRBJ2-1; 9 nucleotides match TRBD2. Germline CDR1 SGHRS, CDR2 YFSETQ. There are 17 residues in the CDR3. The V and J ends lost 4 bases and 3 bases, in that order; junction bases with no gene match: 11. CDR3 DNA: TGCGCCAGCAGCACCACCCATTCTAGCGGGATCTACAATGAGCAGTTCTTC. Protein product: CASSTTHSSGIYNEQFF.

The chain employs TRBV4-1 and TRBJ2-5; 15 nucleotides agree with TRBD2. Per the germline V gene, CDR1 is MGHRA and CDR2 is YSYEKL. The CDR3 spans 19 residues. The V gene end was trimmed by 3 bases and the J gene end by 5 bases; junction bases not matched to a gene: 13. The DNA for the CDR3 is TGCGCCAGCAGCCACTCCGCCGGGACTAGCGGGGGGCTGCGGGAGACCCAGTACTTC. This gives the protein CASSHSAGTSGGLRETQYF.

The chain is built from TRBV7-8 and TRBJ1-2; D possibly corresponds to TRBD1 (6 bases). The CDR3 sequence is 13 residues long. Trimming cost V 4 bases and J 5 bases, with 11 bases left between them. CDR1 and CDR2 (germline): SGHVS, FQNEAQ. CDR3 nucleotide sequence: TGTGCCAGCAGCTCTACAGGGAATTATGGCTACACCTTC. Encoded protein: CASSSTGNYGYTF.

V gene TRBV12-3 or TRBV12-4 combines with J gene TRBJ1-6; TRBD1 aligns across 7 bases. CDR3 length: 13 amino acids. V lost 5 bases to trimming and J lost 7 bases; unmatched junction nucleotides: 2. The CDR3 DNA sequence: TGTGCCAGCAGTCGGACAGGAAATTCACCCCTCCACTTT. Translation: CASSRTGNSPLHF.

V usage is TRBV11-3 and J usage is TRBJ2-3, with 7 bases lining up with TRBD2. The CDR3 covers 16 residues. The germline V gene has CDR1 SGHNT and CDR2 YENEEA. The V and J ends lost 5 bases and 2 bases, in that order; junction bases with no gene match: 10. CDR3 residues: CASSPYFGGNTDTQYF. The CDR3 nucleotides are TGTGCCAGCAGCCCCTATTTCGGGGGGAACACAGATACGCAGTATTTT.

The rearrangement joins TRBV6-5 to TRBJ2-1, with TRBD1 identical over 9 bases. The ends lost 7 bases at V and 8 bases at J; junction bases unmatched: 9. This CDR3 has 14 amino acids. CDR1 is MNHEY and CDR2 is SVGAGI in the germline V gene. CDR3: CASIGTGKADEQFF. The CDR3, as DNA: TGTGCCAGCATAGGGACAGGGAAGGCGGATGAGCAGTTCTTC.

Comments on this clone: An end of the junction differs from the germline gene, which may be a read error. The J gene is TRBJ1-2, the V gene TRBV19; D is possibly TRBD1 (5 bases). The CDR3 loop spans 14 amino acids. CDR1 and CDR2 from the germline V gene are LNHDA and SQIVND (reference sequence). Here the CDR3 reads CTSSNRGEGYGYTF. The CDR3 DNA is TGTACCAGTAGTAACCGGGGGGAAGGGTATGGCTACACCTTC.

The chain couples TRBV2 to TRBJ1-5; weak D call: TRBD1 (5 bases). Germline V gene sequence: CDR1 SNHLY, CDR2 FYNNEI. Trimming took off 6 bases at V and 5 bases at J, with 14 bases between the two ends. The CDR3 is made up of 14 amino acids. DNA of the CDR3: TGTGCCAGCAGAGACGGGACTCAGCATCAGCCCCAGCATTTT. The encoded protein is CASRDGTQHQPQHF.

The J gene is TRBJ2-7, the V gene TRBV28; 12 nucleotides line up with TRBD2. The length of the CDR3 is 19 residues. V lost 6 bases to trimming and J lost 1 base; unmatched junction nucleotides: 16. Germline CDR1 is MDHEN and CDR2 is SYDVKM. The CDR3 loop is CASRGYPGGTSGGSYEQYF. DNA of the CDR3: TGTGCCAGCAGAGGGTATCCCGGGGGTACTAGCGGGGGGTCCTACGAGCAGTACTTC. The full variable domain, its missing parts supplied by reference TRBV28 and TRBJ2-7, is DVKVTQSSRYLVKRTGEKVFLECVQDMDHENMFWYRQDPGLGLRLIYFSYDVKMKEKGDIPEGYSVSREKKERFSLILESASTNQTSMYLCASRGYPGGTSGGSYEQYFGPGTRLTVT.